Following are 7 T cell receptor beta chains from one sample sequenced in a study of shared clonotypes between healthy human individuals. CD45RO-negative CD8 cells positively selected for CCR7 made up the naive population, which excluded terminally differentiated effector memory CD45RA+ cells. Libraries were prepared by immunoSEQ multiplex PCR; TCRdb keeps only in-frame clonotypes and omits some of them. The table has about 700,000 clones, just over 90% seen once. Sequencing was performed on naive CD8+ T cells sorted from blood. These receptors originate from a man aged 25-45 years in good health.

The rearrangement links TRBV27 to TRBJ2-1; D possibly corresponds to TRBD2 (6 bases). The germline V and J ends were trimmed by 8 bases and 8 bases, with 19 bases remaining between them. Germline assignment: CDR1 MNHEY and CDR2 SMNVEV (reference sequence). The CDR3 is 14 amino acids. As DNA, the CDR3 is TGTGCCAGCTCCTTGGGGCGGGAACGCTATGAGCAGTTCTTC. Translation: CASSLGRERYEQFF.

Note on this clone: At the DNA level, this CDR3 is encoded by other sequences in the same sample as well. The rearrangement joins TRBV27 to TRBJ2-3; a weak D match, TRBD1 (6 bases). V lost 1 base and J 1 base, leaving 9 bases between the germline ends. The CDR3 length is 15 residues. Per germline, CDR1 MNHEY and CDR2 SMNVEV (reference sequence). CDR3 DNA sequence: TGTGCCAGCAGTTTATTGGCAGGGGGCACAGATACGCAGTATTTT. The encoded protein is CASSLLAGGTDTQYF.

The rearrangement joins TRBV4-1 to TRBJ1-1; TRBD1 might be the D (5 bases). The germline CDR1 and CDR2 sequences are MGHRA and YSYEKL. The CDR3 totals 15 residues. The V and J ends lost 0 bases and 4 bases respectively, with 12 bases between them. For the CDR3, the DNA is TGCGCCAGCAGCCAAGAAGAAGGGGTTGCCACTGAAGCTTTCTTT. Its protein product is CASSQEEGVATEAFF.

The DNA for the CDR3 is TGTGCCAGCAGTTTGGACAGGGTGTTCGGCACCTTC. It yields the protein CASSLDRVFGTF. This chain links TRBV6-1 with TRBJ1-2; TRBD1 matches at 8 bases. The J segment lost 13 bases and the V segment lost 5 bases, leaving 9 bases of the junction unmatched. From germline, CDR1 is MNHNS and CDR2 SASEGT. The CDR3 totals 12 residues.

The V call is TRBV27, the J call TRBJ1-1, with 8 bases identical to TRBD1. This CDR3 spans 14 amino acids. J gave up 7 bases and V 3 bases, and 7 bases lay outside the gene matches. The germline V gene has CDR1 MNHEY and CDR2 SMNVEV (reference sequence). CDR3 in DNA: TGTGCCAGCAGTTTCAGATCCAGGGGGCTTGAAGCTTTCTTT. Its translation: CASSFRSRGLEAFF.

This clone was detected only once. The CDR3 spells CASSQVAGPATGELFF. The CDR3 DNA sequence: TGCGCCAGCAGCCAAGTTGCGGGGCCCGCCACCGGGGAGCTGTTTTTT. V gene TRBV4-3 combines with J gene TRBJ2-2; perhaps TRBD2 as D (6 bases). Germline assignment: CDR1 LGHNA and CDR2 YSLEER. This CDR3 has 16 residues. V was trimmed by 1 base and J by 4 bases, leaving 13 bases between them.

The chain carries TRBV6-4 and TRBJ2-3; 9 bases line up with TRBD1. The CDR3 runs 15 residues. The trim removed 0 bases at V and 5 bases at J, leaving 3 bases unmatched. CDR1 MRHNA and CDR2 SNTAGT come from the germline V gene. For the CDR3, the DNA is TGTGCCAGCAGTGACTCTGGGGGACAGGGAGATACGCAGTATTTT. Its translation is CASSDSGGQGDTQYF.